The rows below give T cell receptor beta chains drawn from one sample of a study of T cell changes during pregnancy in multiple sclerosis. The data were produced by immunoSEQ multiplex PCR, yet TCRdb's version contains in-frame clones alone and is incomplete. The repertoire includes about 59,000 clones, about 90% of them detected once, and around 3% sits in the top ten. The sequencing here drew on peripheral blood, taken in the third trimester of pregnancy. Receptor source: a female donor in good health, enrolled as a control in a pregnancy study. The CDR3 runs from the conserved cysteine through the conserved F or W. D genes are given only for firm matches. The listing skips clone size in some rows; elsewhere it reads once, few, many or a size class.

cdr3_aa cdr3_nt clone_size d_call j_call v_call
CASSLFSGSYQETQYF TGTGCCAGCAGCTTATTTAGCGGATCGTACCAAGAGACCCAGTACTTC . . TRBJ2-5 TRBV5-4
CASSSRRDSPLHF TGTGCCAGCAGCTCCCGACGGGATTCACCCCTCCACTTT once . TRBJ1-6 TRBV7-3
CASSQWLAGGRTGELFF TGTGCCAGCAGCCAGTGGTTAGCGGGAGGGCGAACCGGGGAGCTGTTTTTT . TRBD2 TRBJ2-2 TRBV11-3
CSVLDATNEKLFF TGCAGCGTCCTAGACGCAACTAATGAAAAACTGTTTTTT . . TRBJ1-4 TRBV29-1
CASSPERGHNEQFF TGTGCCAGCAGCCCAGAGCGGGGACACAATGAGCAGTTCTTC once TRBD2 TRBJ2-1 TRBV7-3
CASSSGTGTNTEAFF TGTGCCAGCAGTTCCGGGACAGGGACGAACACTGAAGCTTTCTTT once TRBD1 TRBJ1-1 TRBV11-3
CACQGKQGLSPLHF TGTGCCTGTCAGGGGAAACAGGGGCTCTCACCCCTCCACTTT . TRBD1 TRBJ1-6 TRBV30
CASRQVGEENSYEQYF TGTGCCAGCAGACAGGTCGGGGAGGAAAACTCCTACGAGCAGTACTTC . . TRBJ2-7 TRBV27
CASTRGLAGLGELFF TGTGCCAGCACCCGGGGACTAGCGGGATTGGGGGAGCTGTTTTTT . TRBD2 TRBJ2-2 TRBV6-5
CASSQDGAGGYGYTF TGCGCCAGCAGCCAAGATGGGGCAGGGGGCTATGGCTACACCTTC . TRBD1 TRBJ1-2 TRBV4-3
CSVDWSGSKDYEQYF TGCAGCGTTGATTGGAGCGGGAGTAAGGACTACGAGCAGTACTTC . TRBD2 TRBJ2-7 TRBV29-1
CASSLGQGPIQYF TGTGCCAGCAGCTTGGGACAGGGGCCCATTCAGTACTTC . TRBD1 TRBJ2-4 TRBV5-6
CASSPPGGTHEQYF TGTGCCAGCTCACCACCGGGGGGAACCCACGAGCAGTACTTC . . TRBJ2-7 TRBV18
CASSLGGAQGETQYF TGTGCCAGCAGCTTGGGCGGGGCCCAAGGAGAGACCCAGTACTTC . . TRBJ2-5 TRBV5-8
CASSSGQGGIYGYTF TGTGCCAGCAGCTCCGGACAGGGGGGAATCTATGGCTACACCTTC . TRBD1 TRBJ1-2 TRBV7-2
CSVQPVDREENGYTF TGCAGCGTCCAGCCTGTGGACAGGGAGGAAAATGGCTACACCTTC . TRBD1 TRBJ1-2 TRBV29-1
CASSSARGEQPQHF TGTGCCAGCAGCTCTGCCAGGGGTGAGCAGCCCCAGCATTTT . . TRBJ1-5 TRBV5-6
CASSIQEGDTQYF TGTGCCAGCAGTATTCAGGAAGGCGATACGCAGTATTTT . . TRBJ2-3 TRBV6-1
CAWATTGSGNTIYF TGTGCCTGGGCCACGACAGGGTCTGGAAACACCATATATTTT . TRBD1 TRBJ1-3 TRBV30
CASLSGANANTGELFF TGTGCCAGCCTAAGCGGGGCGAACGCGAACACCGGGGAGCTGTTTTTT . TRBD2 TRBJ2-2 TRBV16
CASSIPTGGLGNIQYF TGTGCCAGCAGCATTCCGACAGGGGGTTTAGGAAACATTCAGTACTTC once . TRBJ2-4 TRBV21-1
CASSLGPGTSGEQFF TGCGCCAGCAGCTTGGGGCCTGGGACTAGCGGGGAGCAGTTCTTC . TRBD2 TRBJ2-1 TRBV5-1
CASSYLVSGELFF TGTGCCAGCAGTTACTTAGTTTCCGGGGAGCTGTTTTTT . . TRBJ2-2 TRBV6-5
CASSVIETQYF TGTGCCAGCAGCGTAATAGAGACCCAGTACTTC . . TRBJ2-5 TRBV7-9
CASSPDRVDSPLHF TGTGCCAGCTCACCTGACAGGGTGGACTCACCCCTCCACTTT . TRBD1 TRBJ1-6 TRBV18
CASSGRGANYGYTF TGTGCCAGCAGCGGGAGGGGAGCTAACTATGGCTACACCTTC . . TRBJ1-2 TRBV5-4
CASSYERQGLYEQYF TGTGCCAGCAGTTACGAAAGGCAGGGGCTGTACGAGCAGTACTTC . . TRBJ2-7 TRBV6-5
CASSLSSGGRDTQYF TGTGCCAGCAGCTTATCCAGCGGGGGGAGAGATACGCAGTATTTT . TRBD2 TRBJ2-3 TRBV7-3
CASSERGGTEAFF TGTGCCAGCAGCGAGCGTGGCGGGACTGAAGCTTTCTTT . . TRBJ1-1 TRBV5-4
CASSSLIGRADTQYF TGTGCCAGCAGTAGCTTGATAGGGAGGGCAGATACGCAGTATTTT . TRBD2 TRBJ2-3 TRBV6-1
CASSLGGGRDTQYF TGTGCCAGCAGCCTGGGGGGGGGCAGGGATACGCAGTATTTT once . TRBJ2-3 TRBV28
CASSGGLAGGRSYNEQFF TGCGCCAGCTCGGGTGGACTAGCGGGGGGGAGGTCCTACAATGAGCAGTTCTTC . TRBD2 TRBJ2-1 TRBV5-1
CASRGSPNTGELFF TGTGCCAGCAGGGGCTCCCCGAACACCGGGGAGCTGTTTTTT once . TRBJ2-2 TRBV25-1
CASSPEGVGYGYTF TGTGCCAGCAGCCCCGAAGGGGTGGGCTATGGCTACACCTTC . . TRBJ1-2 TRBV7-2
CASSPTGLSTDTQYF TGTGCCAGCAGCCCTACAGGGCTCAGCACAGATACGCAGTATTTT . . TRBJ2-3 TRBV6-4
CASSQKLAREQYF TGCGCCAGCAGCCAAAAACTAGCGCGGGAGCAGTACTTC . TRBD2 TRBJ2-7 TRBV4-1
CASSSLAGVAETQYF TGTGCCAGCAGCTCCTTAGCGGGAGTGGCCGAGACCCAGTACTTC . TRBD2 TRBJ2-5 TRBV11-3
CASSPEGAGGDYGYTF TGTGCCAGTAGCCCCGAGGGCGCAGGGGGCGACTATGGCTACACCTTC . TRBD1 TRBJ1-2 TRBV19
CASSNIFPDRGQNIQYF TGTGCCAGTAGTAACATCTTCCCGGACAGGGGGCAAAACATTCAGTACTTC . TRBD1 TRBJ2-4 TRBV19
CASSQPGTGVGETQYF TGCGCCAGCAGCCAGCCCGGGACAGGGGTCGGGGAGACCCAGTACTTC . TRBD1 TRBJ2-5 TRBV4-1